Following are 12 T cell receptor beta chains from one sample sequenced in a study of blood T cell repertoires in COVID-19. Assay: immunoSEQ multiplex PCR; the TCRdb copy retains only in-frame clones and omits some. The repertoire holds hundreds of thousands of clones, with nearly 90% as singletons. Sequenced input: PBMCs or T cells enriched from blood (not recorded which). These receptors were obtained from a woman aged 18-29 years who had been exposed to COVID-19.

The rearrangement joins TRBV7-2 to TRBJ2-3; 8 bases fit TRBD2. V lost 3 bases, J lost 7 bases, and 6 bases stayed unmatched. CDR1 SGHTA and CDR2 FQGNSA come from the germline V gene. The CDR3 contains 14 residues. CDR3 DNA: TGTGCCAGCAGCTTCACGGGAGGGCCCAATACGCAGTATTTT. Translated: CASSFTGGPNTQYF.

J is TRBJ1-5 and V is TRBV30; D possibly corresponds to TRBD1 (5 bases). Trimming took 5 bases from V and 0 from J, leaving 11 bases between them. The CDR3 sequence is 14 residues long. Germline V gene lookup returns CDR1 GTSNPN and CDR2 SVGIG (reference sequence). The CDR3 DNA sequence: TGTGCCTGGGGCTGGGGCGTTAGCAATCAGCCCCAGCATTTT. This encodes CAWGWGVSNQPQHF.

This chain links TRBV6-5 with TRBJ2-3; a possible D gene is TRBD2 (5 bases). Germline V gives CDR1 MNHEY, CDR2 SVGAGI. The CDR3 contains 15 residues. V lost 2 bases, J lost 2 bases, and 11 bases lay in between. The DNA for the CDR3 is TGTGCCAGCAGTTACGGTTGGAGGTCCACAGATACGCAGTATTTT. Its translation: CASSYGWRSTDTQYF.

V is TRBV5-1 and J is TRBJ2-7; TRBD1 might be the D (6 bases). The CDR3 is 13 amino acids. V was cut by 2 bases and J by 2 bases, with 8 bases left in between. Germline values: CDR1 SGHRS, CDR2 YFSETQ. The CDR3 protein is CASSFAGAYEQYF. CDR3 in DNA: TGCGCCAGCAGCTTCGCAGGGGCCTACGAGCAGTACTTC.

Here the CDR3 reads CASSVVTGFYGYTF. In DNA, the CDR3 is TGTGCCAGCAGCGTAGTGACAGGGTTCTATGGCTACACCTTC. The chain links TRBV9 to TRBJ1-2, with 7 bases lining up with TRBD1. The CDR3 has 14 amino acids. Germline CDR1 reads SGDLS; CDR2 reads YYNGEE. Trimming at V came to 0 bases and at J to 4 bases, leaving 3 bases not matched to a gene.

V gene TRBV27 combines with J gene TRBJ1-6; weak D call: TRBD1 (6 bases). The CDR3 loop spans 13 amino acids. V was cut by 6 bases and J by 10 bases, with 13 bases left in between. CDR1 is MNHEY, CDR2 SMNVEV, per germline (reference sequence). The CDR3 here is CASSYRVASPLHF. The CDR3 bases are TGTGCCAGCAGCTACAGGGTAGCCTCACCCCTCCACTTT.

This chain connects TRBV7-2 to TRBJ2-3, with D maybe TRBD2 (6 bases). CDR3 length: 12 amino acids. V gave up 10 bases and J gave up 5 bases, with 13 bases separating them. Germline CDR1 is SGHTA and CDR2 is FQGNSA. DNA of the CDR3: TGTGCCACCGGGTGGGGAGGAGATACGCAGTATTTT. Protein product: CATGWGGDTQYF.

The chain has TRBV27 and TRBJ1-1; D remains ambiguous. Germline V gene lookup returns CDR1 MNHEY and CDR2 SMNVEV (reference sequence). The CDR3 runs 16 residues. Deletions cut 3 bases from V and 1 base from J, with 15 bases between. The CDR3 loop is CASSLDNSTPNTEAFF. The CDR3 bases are TGTGCCAGCAGTTTGGATAACAGTACTCCGAACACTGAAGCTTTCTTT.

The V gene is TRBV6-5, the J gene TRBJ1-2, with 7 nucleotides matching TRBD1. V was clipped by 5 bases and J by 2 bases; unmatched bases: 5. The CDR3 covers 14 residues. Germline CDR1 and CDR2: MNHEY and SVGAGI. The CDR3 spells CASSPGDRNYGYTF. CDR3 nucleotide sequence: TGTGCCAGCAGTCCTGGGGACAGAAACTATGGCTACACCTTC.

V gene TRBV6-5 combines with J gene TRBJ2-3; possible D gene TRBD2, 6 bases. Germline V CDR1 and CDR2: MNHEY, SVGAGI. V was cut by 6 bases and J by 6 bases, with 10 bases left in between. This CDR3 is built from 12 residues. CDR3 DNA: TGTGCCAGCAGGCCCGGAGGGGATACGCAGTATTTT. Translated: CASRPGGDTQYF.

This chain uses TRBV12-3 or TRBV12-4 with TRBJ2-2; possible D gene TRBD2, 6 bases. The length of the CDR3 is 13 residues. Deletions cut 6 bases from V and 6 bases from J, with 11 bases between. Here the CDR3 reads CASRKTRPGELFF. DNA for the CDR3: TGTGCCAGCAGGAAGACTAGACCCGGGGAGCTGTTTTTT.

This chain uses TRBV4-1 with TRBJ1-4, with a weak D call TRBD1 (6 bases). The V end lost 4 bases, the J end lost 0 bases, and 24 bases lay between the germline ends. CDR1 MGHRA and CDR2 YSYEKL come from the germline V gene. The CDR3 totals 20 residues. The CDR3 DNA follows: TGCGCCAGCAGCCCCAGGGACACCTGGGCAAGTCTGACAACTAATGAAAAACTGTTTTTT. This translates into CASSPRDTWASLTTNEKLFF.